This TCR beta chain stems from a study of response to subunit inactivated influenza vaccine. The study's findings and limits: It was the authors' suggestion that each seasonal influenza vaccination recruits few new T cells.

TCRdb re-called the RT-PCR reads through MiXCR, storing one row per CDR3 protein. Of a few hundred thousand distinct CDR3 sequences listed, 20% to 25% are singletons. The CDR3 spans 15 residues. Germline CDR1 is MDHEN and CDR2 is SYDVKM. V was trimmed by 2 bases and J by 6 bases, leaving 15 bases between them. Concerning this clonotype: Its specificity is not known.

This chain links TRBV28 with TRBJ2-3; D is perhaps TRBD1 or TRBD2 (7 bases each). This material consisted of PBMCs from blood, taken about 20 months after vaccination. The clonotype was recovered from a man between 50 and 69 years old who received an inactivated influenza vaccine. This CDR3 reads CASSLETGRGDTQYF. As DNA, the CDR3 is TGTGCCAGCAGTTTAGAGACAGGGAGGGGGGATACGCAGTATTTT.